The clone carrying this T cell receptor beta chain showed up just a few times. The V segment lost 4 bases and the J segment 1 base; nucleotides outside the gene matches: 4. Germline CDR1 and CDR2: SGDLS and YYNGEE. The CDR3 contains 15 residues. Original processing notes: How many nucleated cells were present was estimated from reference gene primer amplification. Measured with immunoSEQ multiplex PCR; TCRdb has only the in-frame clones, and not every one. D and trimming come from the DNA, and the V and J calls and clone size come from that table. This sample carries about 160,000 clones, roughly 91% of them seen once, and the ten largest clones take approximately 2.4%. The entry originates in a study of blood T cell repertoires in COVID-19. Looking at the study overall: Whether acute or convalescent, the COVID-19 samples came from the United States, Italy and Spain.

The receptor was isolated from a man younger than 30 with acute or convalescent COVID-19. The rearrangement links TRBV9 to TRBJ2-2; 7 bases map to TRBD1. Sequenced: peripheral blood. The CDR3 is CASSTRDRNTGELFF. In nucleotides, the CDR3 is TGTGCCAGCAGCACCCGGGACAGGAACACCGGGGAGCTGTTTTTT.